The clone carrying this T cell receptor (beta chain) was picked up a small number of times. Its antigen is as yet unknown. This CDR3 spans 12 amino acids. Germline V gene lookup returns CDR1 DFQATT and CDR2 SNEGSKA (reference sequence). Trimming took off 3 bases at V and 7 bases at J, with 7 bases between the two ends. The data were taken from a study of T cell responses to AZD1222 COVID-19 vaccine. Study overall: Second-dose groups at about 4 or about 12 weeks were pooled. Overall study results and limits: Spike-specific TCR breadth and depth rose after two AZD1222 doses. Females made up more of the donors, who were largely white British, and clonal diversity may have come out too low.

The table came from immunoSEQ multiplex PCR; TCRdb's copy has only in-frame clones and leaves some out. Here the sample spans around 50,000 clones, approximately 79% being singletons. The origin of this receptor is an adult in good health. This sequence joins TRBV20-1 and TRBJ1-6; D gene ambiguous. Here the sequenced sample was peripheral blood, taken on day 0 of AZD1222 vaccination. The CDR3: CSASRSNSPLHF. The CDR3 DNA reads as TGCAGTGCTAGTAGATCCAATTCACCCCTCCACTTT.